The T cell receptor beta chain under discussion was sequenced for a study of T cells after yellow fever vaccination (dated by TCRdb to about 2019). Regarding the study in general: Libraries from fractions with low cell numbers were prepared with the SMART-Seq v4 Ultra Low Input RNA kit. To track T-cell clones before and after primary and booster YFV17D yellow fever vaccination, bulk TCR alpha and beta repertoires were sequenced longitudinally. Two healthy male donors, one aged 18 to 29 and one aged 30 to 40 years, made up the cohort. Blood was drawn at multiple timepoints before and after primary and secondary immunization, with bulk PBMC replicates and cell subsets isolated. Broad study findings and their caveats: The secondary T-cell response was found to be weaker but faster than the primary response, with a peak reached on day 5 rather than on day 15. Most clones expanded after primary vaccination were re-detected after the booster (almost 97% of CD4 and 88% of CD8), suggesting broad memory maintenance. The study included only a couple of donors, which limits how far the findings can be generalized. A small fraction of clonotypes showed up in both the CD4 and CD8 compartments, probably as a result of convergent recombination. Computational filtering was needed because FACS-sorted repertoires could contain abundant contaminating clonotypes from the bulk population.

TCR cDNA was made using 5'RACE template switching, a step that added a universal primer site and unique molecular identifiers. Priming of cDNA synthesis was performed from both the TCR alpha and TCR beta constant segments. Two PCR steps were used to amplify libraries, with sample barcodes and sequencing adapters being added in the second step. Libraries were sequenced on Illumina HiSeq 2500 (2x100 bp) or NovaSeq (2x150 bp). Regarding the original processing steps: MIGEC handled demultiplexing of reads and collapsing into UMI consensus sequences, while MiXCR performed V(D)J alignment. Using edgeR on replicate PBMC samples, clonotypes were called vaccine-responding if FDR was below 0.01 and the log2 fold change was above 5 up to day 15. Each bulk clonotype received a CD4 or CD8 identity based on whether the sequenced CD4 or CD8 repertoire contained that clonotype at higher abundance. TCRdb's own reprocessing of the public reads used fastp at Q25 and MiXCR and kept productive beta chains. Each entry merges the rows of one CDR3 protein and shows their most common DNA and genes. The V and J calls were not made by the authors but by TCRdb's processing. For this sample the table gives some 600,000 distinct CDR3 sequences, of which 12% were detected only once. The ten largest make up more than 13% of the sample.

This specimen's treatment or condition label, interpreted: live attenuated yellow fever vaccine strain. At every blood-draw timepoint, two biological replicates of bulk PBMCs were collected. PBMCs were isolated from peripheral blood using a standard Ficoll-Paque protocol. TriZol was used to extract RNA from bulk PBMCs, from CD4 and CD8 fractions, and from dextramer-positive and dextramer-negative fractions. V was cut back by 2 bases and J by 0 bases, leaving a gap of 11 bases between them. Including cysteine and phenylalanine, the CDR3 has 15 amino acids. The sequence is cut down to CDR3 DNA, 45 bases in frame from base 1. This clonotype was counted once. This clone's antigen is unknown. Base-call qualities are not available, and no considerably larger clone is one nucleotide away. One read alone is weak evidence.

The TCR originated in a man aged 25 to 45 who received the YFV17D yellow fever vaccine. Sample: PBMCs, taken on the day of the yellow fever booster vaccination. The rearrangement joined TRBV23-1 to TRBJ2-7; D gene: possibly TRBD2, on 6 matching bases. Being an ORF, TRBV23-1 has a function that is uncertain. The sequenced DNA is TGCGCCAGCAGTCAAGGGGGACTGACCTCCTACGAGCAGTACTTC. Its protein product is CASSQGGLTSYEQYF.